The clone carrying this T cell receptor (beta chain) was detected only once. The antigen remains undetermined. This entry belongs to a study of regulatory and conventional T cells in RAG deficiency. Trimming left V 2 bases short and J 1 base short, with 9 bases between. Germline CDR1 reads SGHTA; CDR2 reads FQGNSA. The length of the CDR3 is 14 residues. Only in-frame clones appear in the TCRdb table, and some are missing; sequencing was by immunoSEQ multiplex PCR. The table includes roughly 29,000 clones, 80% to 95% detected once. Regulatory T cells were sorted from blood as CD4+ CD25-high CD127-low cells. Broader study findings: Omenn CD25-high CD127-low cells may be activated cells, not true Tregs. Omenn patients showed >85% Treg-Tconv overlap and shorter CDR3 lengths.

The same data also contributed to another study, on regulatory T cells. This second report adds: The PCR used 52 TRBV and 13 TRBJ primers.

The rearrangement uses TRBV7-2 and TRBJ2-7, with unresolved D. The origin of this receptor is a human donor in good health. Sequenced material: Tregs sorted from blood. The CDR3 region is CASSLSVLSYEQYF. Here the CDR3 DNA reads TGTGCCAGCAGCTTATCGGTGCTTTCCTACGAGCAGTACTTC.